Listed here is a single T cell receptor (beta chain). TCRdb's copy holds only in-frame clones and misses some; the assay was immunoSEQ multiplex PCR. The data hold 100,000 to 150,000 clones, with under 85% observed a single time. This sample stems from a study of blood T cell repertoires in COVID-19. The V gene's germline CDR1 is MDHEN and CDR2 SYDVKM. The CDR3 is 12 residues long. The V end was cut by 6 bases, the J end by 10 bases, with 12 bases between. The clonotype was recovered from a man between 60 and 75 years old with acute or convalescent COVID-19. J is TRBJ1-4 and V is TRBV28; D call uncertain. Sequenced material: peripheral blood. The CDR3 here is CASSPPRGKLFF. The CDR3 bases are TGTGCCAGCAGCCCCCCCCGCGGAAAACTGTTTTTT.